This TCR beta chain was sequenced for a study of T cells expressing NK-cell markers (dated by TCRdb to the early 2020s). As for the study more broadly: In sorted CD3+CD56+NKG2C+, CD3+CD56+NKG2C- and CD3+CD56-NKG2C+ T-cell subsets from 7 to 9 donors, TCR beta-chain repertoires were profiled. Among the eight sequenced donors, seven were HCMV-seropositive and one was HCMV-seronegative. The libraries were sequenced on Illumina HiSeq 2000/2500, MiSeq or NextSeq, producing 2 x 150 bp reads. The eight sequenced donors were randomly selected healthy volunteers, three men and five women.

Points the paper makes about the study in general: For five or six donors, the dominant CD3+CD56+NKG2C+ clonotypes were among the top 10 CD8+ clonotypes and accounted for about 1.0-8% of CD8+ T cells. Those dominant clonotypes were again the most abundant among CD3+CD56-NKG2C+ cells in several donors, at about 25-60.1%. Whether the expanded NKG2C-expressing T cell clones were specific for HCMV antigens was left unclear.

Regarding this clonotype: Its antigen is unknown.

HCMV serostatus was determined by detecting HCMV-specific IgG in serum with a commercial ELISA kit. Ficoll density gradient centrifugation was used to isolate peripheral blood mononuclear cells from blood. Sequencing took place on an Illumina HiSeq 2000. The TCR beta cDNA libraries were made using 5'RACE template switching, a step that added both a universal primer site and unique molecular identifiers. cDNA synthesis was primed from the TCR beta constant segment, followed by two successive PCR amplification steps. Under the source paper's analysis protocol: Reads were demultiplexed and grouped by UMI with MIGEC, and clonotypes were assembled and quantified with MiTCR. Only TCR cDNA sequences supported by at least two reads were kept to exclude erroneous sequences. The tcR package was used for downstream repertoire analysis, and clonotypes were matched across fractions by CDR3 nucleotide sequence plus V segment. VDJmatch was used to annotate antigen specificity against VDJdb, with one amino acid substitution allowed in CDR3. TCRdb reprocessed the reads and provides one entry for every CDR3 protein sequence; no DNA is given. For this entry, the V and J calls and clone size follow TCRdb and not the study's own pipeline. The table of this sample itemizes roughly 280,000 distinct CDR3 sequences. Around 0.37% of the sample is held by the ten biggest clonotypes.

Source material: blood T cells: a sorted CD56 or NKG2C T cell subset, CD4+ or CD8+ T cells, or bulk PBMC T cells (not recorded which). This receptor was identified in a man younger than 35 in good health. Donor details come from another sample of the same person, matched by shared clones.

CDR3 region: CASSLETGGRADTQYF. The chain is made from TRBV5-5 and TRBJ2-3; TCRdb lists TRBD1, though no DNA is available to test this call. Reading from cysteine to phenylalanine, the CDR3 counts 16 amino acids. Nucleotide data are not available. CDR1 SGHKS and CDR2 YYEKEE were looked up in the germline V gene (reference sequence).